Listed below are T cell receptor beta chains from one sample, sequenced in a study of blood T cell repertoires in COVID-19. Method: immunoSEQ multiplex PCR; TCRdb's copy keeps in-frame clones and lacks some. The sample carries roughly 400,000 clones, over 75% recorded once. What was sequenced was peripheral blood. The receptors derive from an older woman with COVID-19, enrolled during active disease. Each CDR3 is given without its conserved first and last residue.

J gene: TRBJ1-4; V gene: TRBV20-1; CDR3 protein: SARTEKLF
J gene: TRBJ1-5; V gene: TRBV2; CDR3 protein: ASSVPSTGGTSNQPQH
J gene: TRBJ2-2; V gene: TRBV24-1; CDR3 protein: ATSDLGGDAGELF
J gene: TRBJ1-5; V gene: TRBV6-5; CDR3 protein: ASSSGGGNQPQH
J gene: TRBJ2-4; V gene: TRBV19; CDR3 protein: ASSRTVENIQY
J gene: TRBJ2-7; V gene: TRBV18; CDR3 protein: ASSPVTASYEQY
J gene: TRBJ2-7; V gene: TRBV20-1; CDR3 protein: SARGVYEQY
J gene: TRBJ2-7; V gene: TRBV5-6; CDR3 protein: ASSLVGGDEQY
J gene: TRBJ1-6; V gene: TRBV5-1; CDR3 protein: ASSLGQGENSPLH
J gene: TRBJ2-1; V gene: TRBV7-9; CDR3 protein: ASSPIAGGYNEQF
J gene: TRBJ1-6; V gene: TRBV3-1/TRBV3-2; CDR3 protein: ASSQVGGQYSPLH
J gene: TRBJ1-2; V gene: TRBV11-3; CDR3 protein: ASSSQGYGYT
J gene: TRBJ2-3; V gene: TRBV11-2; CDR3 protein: ASSLTYSTDTQY
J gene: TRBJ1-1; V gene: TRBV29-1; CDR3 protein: SVEDRVMTEAF
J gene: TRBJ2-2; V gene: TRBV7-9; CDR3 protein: ASSLFSLANTGELF
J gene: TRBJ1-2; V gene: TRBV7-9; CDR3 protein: ASSSPGVVSYGYT
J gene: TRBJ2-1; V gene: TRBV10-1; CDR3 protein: ARNRTSVYNEQF
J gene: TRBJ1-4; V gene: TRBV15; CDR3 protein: ATSSPPGHKLF
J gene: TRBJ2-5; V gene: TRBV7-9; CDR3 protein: ASSLAGGRQETQY
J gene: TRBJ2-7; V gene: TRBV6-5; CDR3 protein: ASLDSGTPPYEQY
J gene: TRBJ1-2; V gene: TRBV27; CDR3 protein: ASSLWGGKGGGYT
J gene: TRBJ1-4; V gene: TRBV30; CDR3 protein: AWSKQGASNEKLF
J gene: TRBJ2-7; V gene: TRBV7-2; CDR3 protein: ASSLSGGPAYEQY
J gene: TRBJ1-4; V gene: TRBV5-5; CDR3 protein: ASSWTGGTTNEKLF
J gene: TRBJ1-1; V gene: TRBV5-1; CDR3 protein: ASRGTGRTEAF
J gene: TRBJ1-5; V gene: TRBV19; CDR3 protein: AISPGQASNQPQH
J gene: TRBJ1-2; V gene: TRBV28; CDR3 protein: ASSSAGHYGYT
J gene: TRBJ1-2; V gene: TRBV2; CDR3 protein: ASRKPGTSNYGYT